This entry is about one T cell receptor beta chain. Its antigen is undetermined. Data came from immunoSEQ multiplex PCR; TCRdb stores just in-frame clones and leaves some out. The repertoire has some 120,000 clones, roughly 92% of them found once; the top ten carry about 1.4%. The data belong to a study of T cell responses to AZD1222 COVID-19 vaccine. The study's findings and limits: Females made up more of the donors, who were largely white British, and clonal diversity may have come out too low.

The sequencing used peripheral blood, collected 28 days after the second AZD1222 dose. This receptor was identified in an adult who received the AZD1222 COVID-19 vaccine.

This chain's CDR3 is CASSLAETEYGYTF. Here the CDR3 DNA reads TGCGCCAGCAGCTTGGCCGAGACAGAGTATGGCTACACCTTC. The rearrangement uses TRBV5-1 and TRBJ1-2, with a tentative D call TRBD1 (5 bases). V lost 0 bases to trimming and J lost 5 bases, with 11 bases between them. CDR3 length: 14 amino acids. From germline, CDR1 is SGHRS and CDR2 YFSETQ.